The TCR beta chain under discussion was sequenced for a study of spatial heterogeneity in lung cancer. About the study: Detected beta-chain sequences consistently exceeded alpha-chain sequences.

The presence of a unique molecular identifier marked each TCR cDNA molecule. TCRdb fed the 5' RACE reads into MiXCR, producing one record per CDR3 protein. Of around 41,000 distinct CDR3 sequences detected, 6.5% to 8.5% appear once; the ten largest clones hold 40% to 45%. The sample's time point: sample taken at primary tumor resection. Tumor, nontumor lung or frozen PBMC supplied whole RNA, sequenced without sorting. Samples were donated by 72 untreated early-stage non-small cell lung cancer patients. There are a few counts of this clonotype. What it binds is unknown. CDR3 length: 15 amino acids. Germline V CDR1 and CDR2: SGHRS, YFSETQ. The germline V and J ends were trimmed by 4 bases and 4 bases, with 16 bases remaining between them. Points from the study as a whole: Tumor TCRs that were ubiquitous and expanded showed up in blood more at resection than follow-up.

The sequencing here drew on PBMCs, taken at surgery. The J gene is TRBJ2-3, the V gene TRBV5-1, with D uncertain. This TCR derives from a female donor with early-stage non-small cell lung cancer. The CDR3 loop is CASSPPRMGADTQYF. The DNA for the CDR3 is TGCGCCAGCAGCCCGCCGCGGATGGGCGCAGATACGCAGTATTTT.